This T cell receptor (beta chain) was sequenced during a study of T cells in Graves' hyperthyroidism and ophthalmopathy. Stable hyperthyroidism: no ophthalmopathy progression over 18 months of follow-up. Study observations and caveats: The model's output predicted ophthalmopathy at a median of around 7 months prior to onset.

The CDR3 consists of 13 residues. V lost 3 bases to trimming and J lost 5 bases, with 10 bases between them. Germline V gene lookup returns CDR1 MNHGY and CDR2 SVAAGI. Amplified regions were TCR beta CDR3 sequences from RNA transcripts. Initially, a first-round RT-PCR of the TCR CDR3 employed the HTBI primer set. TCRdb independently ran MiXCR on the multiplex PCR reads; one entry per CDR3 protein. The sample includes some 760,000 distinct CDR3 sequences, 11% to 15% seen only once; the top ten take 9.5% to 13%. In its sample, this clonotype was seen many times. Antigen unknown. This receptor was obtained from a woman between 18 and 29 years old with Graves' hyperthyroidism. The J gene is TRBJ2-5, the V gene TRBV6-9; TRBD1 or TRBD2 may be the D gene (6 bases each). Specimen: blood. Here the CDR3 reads CASSYRGRETQYF. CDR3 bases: TGTGCCAGCAGTTACCGGGGGCGCGAGACCCAGTACTTC.